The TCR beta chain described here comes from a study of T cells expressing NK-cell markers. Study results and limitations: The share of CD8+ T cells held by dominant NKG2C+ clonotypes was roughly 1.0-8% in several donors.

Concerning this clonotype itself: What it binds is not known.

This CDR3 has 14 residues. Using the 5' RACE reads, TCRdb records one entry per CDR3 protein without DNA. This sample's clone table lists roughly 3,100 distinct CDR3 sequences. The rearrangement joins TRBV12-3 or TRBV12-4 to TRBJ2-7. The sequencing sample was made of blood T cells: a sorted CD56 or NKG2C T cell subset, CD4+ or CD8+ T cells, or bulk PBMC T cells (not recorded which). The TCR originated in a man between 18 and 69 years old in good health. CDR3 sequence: CASSLNRGLYEQYF.